The 11 T cell receptor beta chains below were found in one sample sequenced in a study of immune evolution from preneoplasia to lung adenocarcinoma. Profiled with immunoSEQ multiplex PCR; TCRdb holds only in-frame clones, not every one. The sample lists several thousand clones; around three quarters were seen once. Input material: FFPE minimally invasive lung adenocarcinoma tissue. These receptors came from a person between 60 and 80 years old with lung adenocarcinoma.

The chain recombines TRBV7-3 with TRBJ2-3; 12 positions match TRBD2. V lost 4 bases to trimming and J lost 6 bases; unmatched junction nucleotides: 8. CDR1 and CDR2 from the germline V gene are SGHTA and FQGTGA. This CDR3 spans 16 amino acids. DNA of the CDR3: TGTGCCAGCAGCTCCCTGCTAGCGGGAGGGCCCGATACGCAGTATTTT. Protein: CASSSLLAGGPDTQYF.

The V and J genes are TRBV6-5 and TRBJ1-2; D not certain. Trimming pared 6 bases from V and 8 bases from J, leaving 19 bases between. Germline values: CDR1 MNHEY, CDR2 SVGAGI. There are 14 residues in the CDR3. This CDR3 is CASRPPKDEGGYTF. The CDR3 DNA is TGTGCCAGCAGACCACCCAAGGACGAAGGAGGCTACACCTTC.

The chain is built from TRBV5-1 and TRBJ1-4, with D possibly matching TRBD1 (6 bases). This CDR3 comprises 14 residues. Per germline, CDR1 SGHRS and CDR2 YFSETQ. The V end lost 5 bases, the J end lost 4 bases, and 12 bases lay between the germline ends. The CDR3 DNA follows: TGCGCCAGCAGAGATACAGGGTTTAATGAAAAACTGTTTTTT. Its translation: CASRDTGFNEKLFF.

The chain combines TRBV5-1 with TRBJ2-5, with TRBD2 matching 11 bases. CDR3 length: 16 residues. J gave up 5 bases and V 5 bases, and 11 bases lay outside the gene matches. Per the germline V gene, CDR1 is SGHRS and CDR2 is YFSETQ. The CDR3 region is CASRPGVAGGSETQYF. CDR3 DNA: TGCGCCAGCAGACCCGGGGTAGCGGGAGGGAGCGAGACCCAGTACTTC.

This clone was observed once. This chain links TRBV14 with TRBJ2-3; 9 positions agree with TRBD1. The CDR3 loop spans 15 amino acids. CDR1 is SGHDN and CDR2 is FVKESK in the germline V gene. V gave up 4 bases and J gave up 1 base; unmatched junction bases: 3. The CDR3 is CASSLRTGGTDTQYF. The CDR3 DNA is TGTGCCAGCAGCCTCAGGACAGGGGGCACAGATACGCAGTATTTT.

This clone was detected only a few times. V is TRBV6-5 and J is TRBJ2-2, with D possibly matching TRBD2 (5 bases). This CDR3 is built from 14 residues. Trimming stripped 8 bases from V and 2 bases from J, with 12 bases between. Germline V CDR1 and CDR2: MNHEY, SVGAGI. The CDR3 region is CASLSAVNTGELFF. The DNA for the CDR3 is TGTGCCAGCCTCTCAGCGGTAAACACCGGGGAGCTGTTTTTT.

The CDR3 protein is CASSKAIRVSGEKLFF. CDR3 coding DNA: TGTGCCAGCAGCAAAGCTATTAGGGTATCGGGGGAAAAACTGTTTTTT. The chain combines TRBV21-1 with TRBJ1-4. TRBV21-1 is a recognized pseudogene. The CDR3 is made up of 16 amino acids.

The V gene is TRBV5-4, the J gene TRBJ2-3; tentatively, D is TRBD1 or TRBD2 (6 bases each). The CDR3 is made up of 14 amino acids. Trimming took 6 bases from V and 2 from J, leaving 13 bases between them. In germline, CDR1 is SGHNT, CDR2 YYREEE (reference sequence). The CDR3 DNA sequence: TGTGCCAGCAACCCGGGGGCCAACACAGATACGCAGTATTTT. Its translation is CASNPGANTDTQYF.

The chain has TRBV4-1 and TRBJ2-7, with 8 bases matching TRBD2. CDR3 size: 18 residues. Germline V gene lookup returns CDR1 MGHRA and CDR2 YSYEKL. Trimming at V came to 1 base and at J to 5 bases, leaving 16 bases not matched to a gene. The CDR3 nucleotides are TGCGCCAGCAGCCAAGTGTTACAGCGGGAGACTCGGGGAGACGAGCAGTACTTC. Protein sequence: CASSQVLQRETRGDEQYF.

The chain links TRBV2 to TRBJ2-1, with D perhaps TRBD1 (7 bases). V was shortened by 2 bases and J by 5 bases, with 16 bases between the two germline ends. CDR3 length: 16 residues. Germline lookup yields CDR1 SNHLY and CDR2 FYNNEI. The CDR3 protein is CASSEWVRGDNNEQFF. In nucleotides, the CDR3 is TGTGCCAGCAGTGAATGGGTCAGGGGGGACAACAATGAGCAGTTCTTC.

V gene TRBV7-8 combines with J gene TRBJ1-5, with D unclear. V was clipped by 1 base and J by 7 bases, with 5 bases between them. This CDR3 is built from 12 residues. The V gene's germline CDR1 is SGHVS and CDR2 FQNEAQ. CDR3 region: CASSLDGQPQHF. The CDR3 bases are TGTGCCAGCAGCTTAGATGGACAGCCCCAGCATTTT.